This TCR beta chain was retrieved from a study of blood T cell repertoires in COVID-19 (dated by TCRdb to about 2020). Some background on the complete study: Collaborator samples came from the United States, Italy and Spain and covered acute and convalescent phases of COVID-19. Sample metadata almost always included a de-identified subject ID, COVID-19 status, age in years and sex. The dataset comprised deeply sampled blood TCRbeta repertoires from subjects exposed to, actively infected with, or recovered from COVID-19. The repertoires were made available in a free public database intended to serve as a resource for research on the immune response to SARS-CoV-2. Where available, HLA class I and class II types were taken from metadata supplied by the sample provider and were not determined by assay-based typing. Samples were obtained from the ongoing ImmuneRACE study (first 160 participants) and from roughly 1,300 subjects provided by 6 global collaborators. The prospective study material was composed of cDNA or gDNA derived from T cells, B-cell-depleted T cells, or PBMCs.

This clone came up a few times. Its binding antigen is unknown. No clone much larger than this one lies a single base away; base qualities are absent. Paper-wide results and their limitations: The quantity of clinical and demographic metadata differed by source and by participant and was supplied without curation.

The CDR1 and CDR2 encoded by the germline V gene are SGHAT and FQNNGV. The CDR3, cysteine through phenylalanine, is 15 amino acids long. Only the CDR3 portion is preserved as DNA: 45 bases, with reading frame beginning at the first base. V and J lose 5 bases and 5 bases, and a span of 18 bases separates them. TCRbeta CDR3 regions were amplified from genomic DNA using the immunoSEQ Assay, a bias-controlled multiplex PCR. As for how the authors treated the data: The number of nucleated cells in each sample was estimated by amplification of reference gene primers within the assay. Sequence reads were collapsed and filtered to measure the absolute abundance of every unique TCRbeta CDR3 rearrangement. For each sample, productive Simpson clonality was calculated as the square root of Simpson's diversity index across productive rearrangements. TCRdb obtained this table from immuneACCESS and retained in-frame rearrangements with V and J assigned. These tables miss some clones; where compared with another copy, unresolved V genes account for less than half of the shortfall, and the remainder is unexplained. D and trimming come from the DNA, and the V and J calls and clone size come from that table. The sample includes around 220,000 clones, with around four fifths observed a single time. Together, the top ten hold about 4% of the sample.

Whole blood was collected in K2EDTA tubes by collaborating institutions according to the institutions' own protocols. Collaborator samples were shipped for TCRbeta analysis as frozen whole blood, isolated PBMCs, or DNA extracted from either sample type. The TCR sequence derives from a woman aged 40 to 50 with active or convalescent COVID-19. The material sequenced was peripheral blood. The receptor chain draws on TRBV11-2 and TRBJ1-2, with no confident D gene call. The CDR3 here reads CASSPPTGWRYGYTF. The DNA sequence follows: TGTGCCAGCAGCCCCCCGACCGGGTGGAGGTATGGCTACACCTTC.